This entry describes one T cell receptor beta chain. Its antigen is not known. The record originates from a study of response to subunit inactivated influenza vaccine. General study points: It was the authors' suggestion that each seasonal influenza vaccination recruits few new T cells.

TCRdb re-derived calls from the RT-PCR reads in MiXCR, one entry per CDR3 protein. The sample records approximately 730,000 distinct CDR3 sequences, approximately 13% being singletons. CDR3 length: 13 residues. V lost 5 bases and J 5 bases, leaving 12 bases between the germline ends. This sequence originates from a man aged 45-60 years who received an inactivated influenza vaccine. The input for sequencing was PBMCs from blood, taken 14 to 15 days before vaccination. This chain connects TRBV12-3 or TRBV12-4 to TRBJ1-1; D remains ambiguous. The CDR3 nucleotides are TGTGCCAGCAGTCGACCTGGCGGAACTGAAGCTTTCTTT. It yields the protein CASSRPGGTEAFF.